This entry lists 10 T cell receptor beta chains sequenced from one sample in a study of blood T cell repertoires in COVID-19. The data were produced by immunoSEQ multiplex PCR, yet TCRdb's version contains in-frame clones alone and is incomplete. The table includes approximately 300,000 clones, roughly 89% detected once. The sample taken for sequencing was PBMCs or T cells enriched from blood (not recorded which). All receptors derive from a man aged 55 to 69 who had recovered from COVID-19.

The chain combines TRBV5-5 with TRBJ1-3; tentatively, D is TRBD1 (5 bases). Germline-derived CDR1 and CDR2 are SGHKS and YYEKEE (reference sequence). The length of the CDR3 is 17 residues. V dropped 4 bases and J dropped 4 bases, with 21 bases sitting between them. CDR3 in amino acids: CASSPNQDSIYGNTIYF. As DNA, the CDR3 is TGTGCCAGCAGCCCCAACCAAGACAGCATATACGGAAACACCATATATTTT.

CDR3 bases: TGTGCCAGCAGCCATGGGAGGGACGAGCAGTACTTC. Amino acids: CASSHGRDEQYF. V gene TRBV21-1 combines with J gene TRBJ2-7; the table assigns TRBD2, which was not confirmed against the DNA. TRBV21-1 is annotated as a pseudogene. This CDR3 region has 12 residues.

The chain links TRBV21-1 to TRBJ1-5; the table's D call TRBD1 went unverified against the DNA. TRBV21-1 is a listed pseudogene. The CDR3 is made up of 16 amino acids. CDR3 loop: CASSKIFSGGNQPQHF. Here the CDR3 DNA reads TGTGCCAGCAGCAAAATCTTTTCAGGGGGCAATCAGCCCCAGCATTTT.

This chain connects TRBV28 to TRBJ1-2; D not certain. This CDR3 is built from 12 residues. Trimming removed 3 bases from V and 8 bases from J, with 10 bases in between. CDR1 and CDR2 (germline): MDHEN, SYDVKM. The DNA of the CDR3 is TGTGCCAGCAGTTTGTCCAACCAGGGCTACACCTTC. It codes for CASSLSNQGYTF.

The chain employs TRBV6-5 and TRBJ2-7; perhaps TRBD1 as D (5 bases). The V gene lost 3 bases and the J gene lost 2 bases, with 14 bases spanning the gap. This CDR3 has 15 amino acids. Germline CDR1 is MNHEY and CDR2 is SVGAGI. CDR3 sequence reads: CASSYLRTPTYEQYF. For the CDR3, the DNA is TGTGCCAGCAGTTATCTCCGGACACCTACCTACGAGCAGTACTTC.

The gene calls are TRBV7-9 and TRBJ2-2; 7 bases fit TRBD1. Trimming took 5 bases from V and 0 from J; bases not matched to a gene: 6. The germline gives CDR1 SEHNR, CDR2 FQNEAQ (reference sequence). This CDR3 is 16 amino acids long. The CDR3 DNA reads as TGTGCCAGCAGCGAAAGGACAGGATCGAACACCGGGGAGCTGTTTTTT. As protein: CASSERTGSNTGELFF.

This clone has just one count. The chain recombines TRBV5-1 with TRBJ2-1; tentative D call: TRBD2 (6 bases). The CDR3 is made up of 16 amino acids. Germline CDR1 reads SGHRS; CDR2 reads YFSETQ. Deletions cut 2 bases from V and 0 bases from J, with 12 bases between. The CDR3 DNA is TGCGCCAGCAGCTTAGGCTTGACTAGCTCCTACAATGAGCAGTTCTTC. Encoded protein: CASSLGLTSSYNEQFF.

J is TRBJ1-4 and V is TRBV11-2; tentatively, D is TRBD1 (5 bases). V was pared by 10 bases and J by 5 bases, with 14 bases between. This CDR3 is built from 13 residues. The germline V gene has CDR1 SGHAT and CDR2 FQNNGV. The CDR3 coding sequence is TGTGCCACCGGGGGAGGGGAGAATGAAAAACTGTTTTTT. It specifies CATGGGENEKLFF.

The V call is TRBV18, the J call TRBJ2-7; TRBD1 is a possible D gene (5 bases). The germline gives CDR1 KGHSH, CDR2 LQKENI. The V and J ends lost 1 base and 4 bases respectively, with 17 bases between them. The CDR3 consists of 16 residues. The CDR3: CASSPLNQGAPYEQYF. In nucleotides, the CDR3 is TGTGCCAGCTCACCACTAAATCAGGGCGCACCATACGAGCAGTACTTC.

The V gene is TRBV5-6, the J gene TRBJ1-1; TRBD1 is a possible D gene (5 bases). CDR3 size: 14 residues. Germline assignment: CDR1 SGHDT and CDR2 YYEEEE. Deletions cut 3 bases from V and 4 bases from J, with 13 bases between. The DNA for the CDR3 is TGTGCCAGCAGCTCCGGACAACAAGGCACTGAAGCTTTCTTT. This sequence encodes CASSSGQQGTEAFF. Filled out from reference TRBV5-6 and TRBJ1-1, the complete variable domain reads DAGVTQSPTHLIKTRGQQVTLRCSPKSGHDTVSWYQQALGQGPQFIFQYYEEEERQRGNFPDRFSGHQFPNYSSELNVNALLLGDSALYLCASSSGQQGTEAFFGQGTRLTVV.